What follows is one T cell receptor (beta chain) and its context. The data belong to a study of blood T cell repertoires in COVID-19. Sequencing was performed with immunoSEQ multiplex PCR; in TCRdb, only in-frame clones are kept and a portion is missing. The sample records hundreds of thousands of clones, nearly 90% being singletons. Enrolled through a virtual design, the participants were between roughly 18 and 90 years of age and came from some 26 US areas. The junction had 9 bases not matched to a gene; V was cut back by 3 bases and J by 4 bases. Germline-derived CDR1 and CDR2 are SGHTA and FQGNSA. There are 17 residues in the CDR3.

This sequence joins TRBV7-2 and TRBJ2-5; 12 bases line up with TRBD2. Material for sequencing was PBMCs or T cells enriched from blood (not recorded which). The source is a man between 25 and 39 years old who had been exposed to COVID-19. DNA for the CDR3: TGTGCCAGCAGCTTGCAGTGGACTAGCGGGGTAGGAGAGACCCAGTACTTC. This sequence encodes CASSLQWTSGVGETQYF.